The present entry profiles one TCR beta chain with its context. Its antigen target is currently unknown. No per-base quality is available; no much larger clone lies one base away. The protocol used for the library was the immunoSEQ multiplex PCR assay. TCRdb stores this immuneACCESS table with in-frame sequences only. Part of the clones is absent; in the studies checked, under half of the shortfall reflects unresolved V genes, and no reason is known for the rest. Present in this sample are approximately 37,000 clones, 80% to 95% of which were seen just once. The ten largest clones capture more than 3% of the sample. This record belongs to a study of control samples from healthy donors and cancer patients (dated by TCRdb to 2020 to 2021). V and J lose 6 bases and 8 bases, and a span of 13 bases separates them. Including cysteine and phenylalanine, the CDR3 has 13 amino acids. Only the CDR3 part of the read is kept: 39 bases, read in frame from the first base.

This receptor was identified in a woman in her 50s in good health. Source material: blood. In this chain, TRBV12-3 or TRBV12-4 is recombined with TRBJ1-4; no D gene call is confident. The CDR3 reads as follows: CASSFRAPEKLFF. Here is the DNA: TGTGCCAGCAGCTTTCGGGCGCCGGAAAAACTGTTTTTT.